This is a list of T cell receptor beta chains from one sample in a study of CD8+ T cells in alopecia areata. Libraries were prepared by immunoSEQ multiplex PCR; TCRdb keeps only in-frame clonotypes and omits some of them. Of 150,000 or so clones detected, 45% to 55% appear once; the ten largest clones hold 15% to 20%. The source was CD8+ T cells sorted from blood, collected at week 0. All receptors derive from a human donor with alopecia areata. The CDR3 runs from the conserved cysteine through the conserved F or W. Fields, in order: D gene, clone size, V gene, J gene, CDR3 protein, CDR3 DNA. A D gene is named only where the DNA matches it firmly. Only some rows state a clone size, as once, few, many or a class for expanded clones.

D: NA; size: once; V: TRBV15; J: TRBJ2-7; CDR3: CATSKGRQGAYEQYF; DNA: TGTGCCACCAGCAAGGGCCGGCAGGGCGCCTACGAGCAGTACTTC
D: NA; size: once; V: TRBV30; J: TRBJ1-4; CDR3: CAWTRDTAINEKLFF; DNA: TGTGCCTGGACCAGGGACACGGCAATAAATGAAAAACTGTTTTTT
D: NA; size: NA; V: TRBV6-1; J: TRBJ1-1; CDR3: CASRAGTENTEAFF; DNA: TGTGCCAGCAGGGCCGGGACGGAGAACACTGAAGCTTTCTTT
D: NA; size: once; V: TRBV5-1; J: TRBJ1-1; CDR3: CASSLAGGGGTEAFF; DNA: TGCGCCAGCAGCTTGGCGGGTGGTGGTGGTACTGAAGCTTTCTTT
D: NA; size: few; V: TRBV29-1; J: TRBJ1-1; CDR3: CSVEEVNTEAFF; DNA: TGCAGCGTTGAAGAGGTGAACACTGAAGCTTTCTTT
D: NA; size: NA; V: TRBV11-2; J: TRBJ1-2; CDR3: CASSLGQIDYTF; DNA: TGTGCCAGCAGCTTAGGACAGATTGACTACACCTTC
D: NA; size: NA; V: TRBV27; J: TRBJ1-1; CDR3: CASRRTVETIGAFF; DNA: TGTGCCAGCAGACGGACAGTAGAGACGATCGGGGCTTTCTTT
D: NA; size: NA; V: TRBV30; J: TRBJ2-1; CDR3: CAWTLSGSGDEQFF; DNA: TGTGCCTGGACTTTGTCGGGGTCGGGCGATGAGCAGTTCTTC
D: TRBD2; size: NA; V: TRBV29-1; J: TRBJ2-7; CDR3: CSVEGTGAGEYEQYF; DNA: TGCAGCGTTGAAGGGACGGGTGCGGGGGAGTACGAGCAATACTTC
D: NA; size: few; V: TRBV11-2; J: TRBJ2-3; CDR3: CASSLLQGNTDTQYF; DNA: TGTGCCAGCAGCCTCCTCCAAGGGAACACAGATACGCAGTATTTT
D: NA; size: few; V: TRBV5-1; J: TRBJ2-2; CDR3: CASSFSGIGNTGELFF; DNA: TGCGCCAGCAGCTTTTCGGGGATAGGGAACACCGGGGAGCTGTTTTTT
D: NA; size: NA; V: TRBV20-1; J: TRBJ1-1; CDR3: CSARTEAFF; DNA: TGCAGTGCTCGGACTGAAGCTTTCTTT
D: NA; size: few; V: TRBV29-1; J: TRBJ1-1; CDR3: CSAPGVTEAFF; DNA: TGCAGTGCCCCAGGGGTGACTGAAGCTTTCTTT
D: NA; size: NA; V: TRBV30; J: TRBJ1-1; CDR3: CAWGGPTEAFF; DNA: TGTGCCTGGGGCGGGCCCACTGAAGCTTTCTTT
D: NA; size: NA; V: TRBV5-1; J: TRBJ1-2; CDR3: CASSLENRRGYTF; DNA: TGCGCCAGCAGCTTGGAAAACCGGCGGGGCTACACCTTC
D: NA; size: NA; V: TRBV4-3; J: TRBJ2-3; CDR3: CASTKTSGSTDTQYF; DNA: TGCGCCAGTACGAAGACGTCGGGGTCTACAGATACGCAGTATTTT
D: NA; size: NA; V: TRBV29-1; J: TRBJ2-5; CDR3: CSVQGGVAGYEQHF; DNA: TGCAGCGTCCAAGGAGGGGTAGCCGGCTACGAGCAGCACTTC
D: NA; size: few; V: TRBV5-4; J: TRBJ2-6; CDR3: CASSQVGEGSSGANVLTF; DNA: TGTGCCAGCAGCCAAGTCGGGGAAGGGAGTTCTGGGGCCAACGTCCTGACTTTC
D: NA; size: NA; V: TRBV29-1; J: TRBJ1-2; CDR3: CSTLEYGYTF; DNA: TGCAGCACCCTTGAATATGGCTACACCTTC
D: TRBD2; size: few; V: TRBV7-9; J: TRBJ2-1; CDR3: CASLTSASEQFF; DNA: TGTGCCAGCCTGACTAGCGCGTCTGAGCAGTTCTTC
D: NA; size: NA; V: TRBV4-1; J: TRBJ1-6; CDR3: CASSQGRGVNSPLHF; DNA: TGCGCCAGCAGCCAAGGGCGGGGGGTTAATTCACCCCTCCACTTT
D: TRBD2; size: NA; V: TRBV6-5; J: TRBJ2-5; CDR3: CASSSTGGNQETQYF; DNA: TGTGCCAGCAGTTCCACGGGGGGGAACCAAGAGACCCAGTACTTC
D: TRBD1; size: NA; V: TRBV27; J: TRBJ1-5; CDR3: CASSSGAGTGGVYQPQHF; DNA: TGTGCCAGCAGTTCCGGGGCCGGGACAGGGGGAGTATATCAGCCCCAGCATTTT
D: NA; size: NA; V: TRBV5-8; J: TRBJ2-7; CDR3: CASSPQGLSYEQYF; DNA: TGTGCCAGCAGCCCACAGGGTCTCTCCTACGAGCAGTACTTC
D: NA; size: NA; V: TRBV20-1; J: TRBJ2-1; CDR3: CSARPYNEQFF; DNA: TGCAGTGCTAGACCGTACAATGAGCAGTTCTTC
D: NA; size: NA; V: TRBV29-1; J: TRBJ2-7; CDR3: CSVGGVRDRVLNEQYF; DNA: TGCAGCGTTGGGGGGGTCAGGGACCGGGTCCTCAACGAGCAGTACTTC
D: NA; size: NA; V: TRBV27; J: TRBJ2-2; CDR3: CASSAPNTGELFF; DNA: TGTGCCAGCAGCGCACCGAACACCGGGGAGCTGTTTTTT
D: NA; size: NA; V: TRBV7-3; J: TRBJ1-5; CDR3: CASSLSRGQPQHF; DNA: TGTGCCAGCAGCTTAAGTCGAGGACAGCCCCAGCATTTT
D: NA; size: once; V: TRBV29-1; J: TRBJ2-7; CDR3: CSVEGGIGATYEQYF; DNA: TGCAGCGTTGAAGGGGGAATCGGGGCAACCTACGAGCAGTACTTC
D: NA; size: NA; V: TRBV30; J: TRBJ2-5; CDR3: CAWRSIRAQETQYF; DNA: TGTGCCTGGAGATCCATTCGGGCCCAAGAGACCCAGTACTTC
D: TRBD1; size: NA; V: TRBV27; J: TRBJ1-2; CDR3: CASSLSKGGYYGYTF; DNA: TGTGCCAGCAGTTTATCGAAAGGGGGCTACTATGGCTACACCTTC
D: TRBD1; size: NA; V: TRBV10-3; J: TRBJ2-7; CDR3: CAISPGQGADEQYF; DNA: TGTGCCATCAGTCCGGGACAGGGGGCCGACGAGCAGTACTTC
D: TRBD2; size: NA; V: TRBV29-1; J: TRBJ2-7; CDR3: CSVPGLAGERQYF; DNA: TGCAGCGTCCCGGGACTAGCGGGGGAAAGGCAGTACTTC
D: NA; size: NA; V: TRBV29-1; J: TRBJ1-2; CDR3: CSVVKAKRDGYTF; DNA: TGCAGCGTTGTCAAAGCCAAGCGGGATGGCTACACCTTC
D: NA; size: NA; V: TRBV29-1; J: TRBJ2-3; CDR3: CSVVVGGLTDTQYF; DNA: TGCAGCGTTGTTGTTGGGGGGCTCACAGATACGCAGTATTTT
D: NA; size: NA; V: TRBV9; J: TRBJ2-1; CDR3: CASSVDHRDNEQFF; DNA: TGTGCCAGCAGCGTAGACCACAGGGACAATGAGCAGTTCTTC
D: NA; size: NA; V: TRBV2; J: TRBJ1-2; CDR3: CASSEAGSGNGYTF; DNA: TGTGCCAGCAGTGAAGCTGGCAGTGGGAATGGCTACACCTTC
D: NA; size: NA; V: TRBV25-1; J: TRBJ1-6; CDR3: CASSLGSGSPLHF; DNA: TGTGCCAGCTCCTTAGGGTCCGGTTCACCCCTCCACTTT
D: NA; size: NA; V: TRBV29-1; J: TRBJ2-7; CDR3: CSVEGRTDEQYF; DNA: TGCAGCGTTGAGGGTCGGACGGACGAGCAGTACTTC
D: TRBD2; size: NA; V: TRBV28; J: TRBJ2-1; CDR3: CASSVLAESYNEQFF; DNA: TGTGCCAGCAGTGTTCTAGCGGAAAGCTACAATGAGCAGTTCTTC
D: TRBD2; size: NA; V: TRBV5-1; J: TRBJ2-1; CDR3: CASSFLGLAGGRDEQFF; DNA: TGCGCCAGCAGCTTTCTGGGACTAGCGGGGGGGCGTGATGAGCAGTTCTTC
D: NA; size: few; V: TRBV29-1; J: TRBJ1-2; CDR3: CSVGGGANYGYTF; DNA: TGCAGCGTTGGTGGGGGAGCTAACTATGGCTACACCTTC
D: NA; size: NA; V: TRBV11-2; J: TRBJ2-7; CDR3: CASSLDYPPDEQYF; DNA: TGCGCCAGCAGCTTAGATTATCCACCCGACGAGCAGTACTTC
D: NA; size: few; V: TRBV13; J: TRBJ1-1; CDR3: CASSFSRATEAFF; DNA: TGTGCCAGCAGCTTTTCCAGGGCCACTGAAGCTTTCTTT
D: NA; size: NA; V: TRBV27; J: TRBJ2-5; CDR3: CASSLRGARETQYF; DNA: TGTGCCAGCAGTTTAAGGGGGGCCCGCGAGACCCAGTACTTC
D: NA; size: NA; V: TRBV5-6; J: TRBJ1-2; CDR3: CASSLAWGDDGYTF; DNA: TGTGCCAGCAGCTTGGCCTGGGGGGATGATGGCTACACCTTC
D: NA; size: NA; V: TRBV30; J: TRBJ1-1; CDR3: CACGRNTEAFF; DNA: TGTGCCTGTGGCAGAAACACTGAAGCTTTCTTT
D: NA; size: NA; V: TRBV5-6; J: TRBJ1-5; CDR3: CASSRGYSNQPQHF; DNA: TGTGCCAGCAGCCGGGGTTATAGCAATCAGCCCCAGCATTTT
D: NA; size: NA; V: TRBV6-5; J: TRBJ2-4; CDR3: CASRVGTGPKNIQYF; DNA: TGTGCCAGCAGAGTAGGCACCGGACCCAAAAACATTCAGTACTTC
D: NA; size: few; V: TRBV23-1; J: TRBJ1-5; CDR3: CASKVGDYQPQHF; DNA: TGCGCCAGCAAAGTCGGCGACTATCAGCCCCAGCATTTT
D: NA; size: few; V: TRBV7-2; J: TRBJ2-3; CDR3: CASSFRAFRVFGPTDTQYF; DNA: TGTGCCAGCAGCTTCAGGGCATTTAGAGTGTTTGGCCCCACAGATACGCAGTATTTT
D: NA; size: once; V: TRBV27; J: TRBJ1-2; CDR3: CASSEAGGAYGYTF; DNA: TGTGCCAGCAGCGAGGCGGGGGGCGCCTATGGCTACACCTTC
D: NA; size: few; V: TRBV30; J: TRBJ2-7; CDR3: CAALRTVNEQYF; DNA: TGTGCCGCGCTCAGGACAGTGAACGAGCAGTACTTC
D: TRBD1; size: NA; V: TRBV5-6; J: TRBJ2-5; CDR3: CASSFGTEGQETQYF; DNA: TGTGCCAGCAGCTTCGGGACAGAGGGCCAAGAGACCCAGTACTTC
D: TRBD2; size: NA; V: TRBV7-8; J: TRBJ2-5; CDR3: CASSLARRGGRETQYF; DNA: TGTGCCAGCAGCTTAGCGCGGCGGGGGGGCCGAGAGACCCAGTACTTC
D: NA; size: NA; V: TRBV29-1; J: TRBJ1-2; CDR3: CSVEDKVGYTF; DNA: TGCAGCGTTGAAGATAAAGTGGGCTACACCTTC
D: TRBD2; size: NA; V: TRBV9; J: TRBJ2-3; CDR3: CASSPRTGGRTDTQYF; DNA: TGTGCCAGCAGCCCGAGGACGGGGGGACGCACAGATACGCAGTATTTT
D: NA; size: NA; V: TRBV27; J: TRBJ2-1; CDR3: CASSSPGYENEQFF; DNA: TGTGCCAGCAGTTCGCCAGGGTACGAGAATGAGCAGTTCTTC
D: TRBD1; size: few; V: TRBV10-3; J: TRBJ2-7; CDR3: CAISVAQGTGKTYEQYF; DNA: TGTGCCATCAGTGTTGCACAGGGGACAGGAAAAACCTACGAGCAGTACTTC